The T cell receptor (beta chain) described here comes from a study of T-cell memory formation after mild COVID-19. General study findings and limits: Confirmation of SARS-CoV-2 specificity was lacking for second-wave clones peaking day 37.

This clonotype has more than one count but fewer than ten. Its cognate antigen is unknown. Libraries for TCRalpha and TCRbeta carried sample barcodes and unique molecular identifiers via 5'RACE. MiXCR was run by TCRdb on the 5' RACE reads, yielding one entry per CDR3 protein. This sample yields approximately 570,000 distinct CDR3 sequences, of which more than 15% are seen a single time; around 13% belongs to the top ten. Trimming removed 5 bases from V and 3 bases from J, with 22 bases in between. Germline V gives CDR1 SEHNR, CDR2 FQNEAQ (reference sequence). There are 17 residues in the CDR3. The origin of this receptor is an adult woman who had mild COVID-19 (a few samples of this study predate the infection). Cell type and time point are not known. The V and J genes are TRBV7-9 and TRBJ1-1, with D possibly TRBD1 on 5 matching bases. The sample consisted of PBMCs or a T cell subset sorted from them (not recorded which). The CDR3 sequence: CASSILSGSLGDTEAFF. The CDR3 DNA sequence: TGTGCCAGCAGCATACTATCAGGCTCTCTGGGGGACACTGAAGCTTTCTTT.